This T cell receptor (beta chain) was found in a study of T cell responses to AZD1222 COVID-19 vaccine. The CDR3 extends over 15 amino acids. Germline lookup yields CDR1 SGHRS and CDR2 YFSETQ. J lost 2 bases, V lost 4 bases, and 7 bases had no gene match. About this clone itself: Its antigen is as yet unknown.

Profiled with immunoSEQ multiplex PCR; TCRdb holds only in-frame clones, not every one. Among some 250,000 clones listed, 90% to 95% were seen once. Researchers grouped second doses given at about 4 or about 12 weeks into one pool. Findings and limits, study-wide: No day 14 peak samples; only post-peak repertoires were characterized. Possibly, clonal diversity was underestimated; donors were largely white British and included more females. Baseline serology detected seropositivity in only five or six AZD1222 recipients.

The source was peripheral blood, collected 28 days after the second AZD1222 dose. This TCR was sampled from an adult who received the AZD1222 COVID-19 vaccine. The chain combines TRBV5-1 with TRBJ2-5; 8 nucleotides line up with TRBD1. As DNA, the CDR3 is TGCGCCAGCAGCATAGTTGGGACAGGTCAAGAGACCCAGTACTTC. Translating it yields CASSIVGTGQETQYF.